This T cell receptor (beta chain) emerged from a study of blood T cell repertoires in COVID-19. Study overall: Material from acute and convalescent COVID-19 was sourced from the United States, Italy and Spain. T cells, B-cell-depleted T cells, or PBMCs supplied cDNA or gDNA.

CDR3 size: 15 residues. CDR1 is LNHDA and CDR2 is SQIVND in the germline V gene (reference sequence). V trimming: 3 bases; J trimming: 3 bases; junction bases outside the gene matches: 7. Methods used by the authors: Reference gene primer amplification in the assay estimated nucleated cell counts. The assay was immunoSEQ multiplex PCR, and TCRdb's table has in-frame clones only and misses some. V, J and clone size are those of that table, while D and trimming were read from the DNA. The sample contains 45,000 to 55,000 clones, roughly 83% of which appear only once. Sequenced input: peripheral blood. This clonotype was sampled from a human donor in a cohort sampled during active COVID-19. The rearrangement links TRBV19 to TRBJ1-2; 7 positions agree with TRBD1. CDR3 in amino acids: CASSIIETGYYGYTF. CDR3 nucleotide sequence: TGTGCCAGTAGTATTATTGAGACAGGGTACTATGGCTACACCTTC.